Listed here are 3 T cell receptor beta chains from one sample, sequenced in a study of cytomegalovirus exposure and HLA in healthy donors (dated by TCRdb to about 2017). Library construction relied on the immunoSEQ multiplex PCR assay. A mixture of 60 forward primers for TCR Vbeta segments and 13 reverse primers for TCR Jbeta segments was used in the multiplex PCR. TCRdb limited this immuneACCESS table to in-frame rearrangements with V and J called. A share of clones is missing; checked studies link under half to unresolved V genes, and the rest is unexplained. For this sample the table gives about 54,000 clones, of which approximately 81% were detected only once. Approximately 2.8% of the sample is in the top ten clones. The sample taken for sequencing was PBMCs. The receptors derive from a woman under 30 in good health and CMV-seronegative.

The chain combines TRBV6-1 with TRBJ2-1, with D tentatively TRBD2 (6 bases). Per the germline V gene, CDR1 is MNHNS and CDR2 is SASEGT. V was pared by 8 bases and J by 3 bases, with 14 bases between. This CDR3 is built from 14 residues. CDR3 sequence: CASLLGGYYNEQFF. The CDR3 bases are TGTGCCAGCCTCCTGGGGGGATACTACAATGAGCAGTTCTTC.

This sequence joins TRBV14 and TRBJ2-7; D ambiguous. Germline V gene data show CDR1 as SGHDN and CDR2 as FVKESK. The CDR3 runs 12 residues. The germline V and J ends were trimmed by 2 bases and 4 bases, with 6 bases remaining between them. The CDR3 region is CASSQRRYEQYF. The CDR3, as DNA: TGTGCCAGCAGCCAACGTCGTTACGAGCAGTACTTC.

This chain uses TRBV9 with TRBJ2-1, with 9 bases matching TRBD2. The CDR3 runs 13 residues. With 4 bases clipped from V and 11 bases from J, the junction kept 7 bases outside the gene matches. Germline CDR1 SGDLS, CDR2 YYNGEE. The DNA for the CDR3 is TGTGCCAGCAGCCCTCGACTAGCGGAGAAGCAGTTCTTC. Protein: CASSPRLAEKQFF.